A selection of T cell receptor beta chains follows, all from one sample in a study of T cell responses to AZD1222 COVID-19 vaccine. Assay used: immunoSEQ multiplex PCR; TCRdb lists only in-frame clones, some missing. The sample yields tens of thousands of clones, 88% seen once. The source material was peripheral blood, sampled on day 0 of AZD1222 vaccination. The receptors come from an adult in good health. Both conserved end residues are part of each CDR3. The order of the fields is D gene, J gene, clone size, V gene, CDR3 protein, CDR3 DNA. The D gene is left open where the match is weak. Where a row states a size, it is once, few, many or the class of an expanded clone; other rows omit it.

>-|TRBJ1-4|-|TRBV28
CASSSHLRGEKLFF
TGTGCCAGCAGCTCACATCTAAGGGGTGAAAAACTGTTTTTT
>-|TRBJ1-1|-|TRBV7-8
CASSLGWGRGTEAFF
TGTGCCAGCAGCTTAGGATGGGGAAGGGGGACTGAAGCTTTCTTT
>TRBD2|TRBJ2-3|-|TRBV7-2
CASSLSWTSLPDTQYF
TGTGCCAGCAGCTTATCGTGGACTAGCTTACCAGATACGCAGTATTTT
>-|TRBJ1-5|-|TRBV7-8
CASSSNPGRHNQPQHF
TGTGCCAGCAGCTCGAACCCGGGACGTCACAATCAGCCCCAGCATTTT
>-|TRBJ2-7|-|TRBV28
CASTGGDRYEQYF
TGTGCCAGCACTGGCGGAGATCGCTACGAGCAGTACTTC
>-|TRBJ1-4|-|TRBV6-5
CASSRTNEKLFF
TGTGCCAGCAGTAGAACTAATGAAAAACTGTTTTTT
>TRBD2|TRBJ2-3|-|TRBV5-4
CASSPGGSGTPDTQYF
TGTGCCAGCAGCCCCGGTGGTAGCGGGACTCCAGATACGCAGTATTTT
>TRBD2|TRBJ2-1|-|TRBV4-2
CASSKAGGLSANEQFF
TGTGCCAGCAGCAAAGCGGGGGGGCTTTCTGCCAATGAGCAGTTCTTC
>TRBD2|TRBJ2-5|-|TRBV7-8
CASSRGLAKTQYF
TGTGCCAGCAGCCGGGGACTAGCGAAGACCCAGTACTTC
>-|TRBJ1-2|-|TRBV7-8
CASSSGQQGYTF
TGTGCCAGCAGCTCAGGACAACAAGGCTACACCTTC
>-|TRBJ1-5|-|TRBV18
CASSPGRSGQPQHF
TGTGCCAGCTCACCGGGGAGGTCGGGTCAGCCCCAGCATTTT
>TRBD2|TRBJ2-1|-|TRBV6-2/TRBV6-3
CASSLAGVADNEQFF
TGTGCCAGCAGCTTAGCGGGAGTGGCTGACAATGAGCAGTTCTTC
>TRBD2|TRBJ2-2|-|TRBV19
CASSRSGGPGTGELFF
TGTGCCAGTAGTAGATCGGGAGGGCCTGGCACCGGGGAGCTGTTTTTT
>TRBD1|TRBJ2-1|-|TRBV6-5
CASRFTGVPYNEQFF
TGTGCCAGCAGATTCACAGGGGTTCCCTACAATGAGCAGTTCTTC
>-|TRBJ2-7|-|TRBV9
CASSLGALSSYEQYF
TGTGCCAGCAGCCTCGGGGCCTTAAGCTCCTACGAGCAGTACTTC
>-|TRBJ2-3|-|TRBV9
CASSVAGPPSDTQYF
TGTGCCAGCAGCGTGGCGGGACCGCCGTCGGATACGCAGTATTTT
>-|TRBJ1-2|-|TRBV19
CASSTLAGVYGYTF
TGTGCCAGTAGTACCCTCGCTGGGGTGTATGGCTACACCTTC
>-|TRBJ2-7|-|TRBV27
CASRLRQVTTYEQYF
TGTGCCAGCAGGTTGAGACAGGTTACCACCTACGAGCAGTACTTC
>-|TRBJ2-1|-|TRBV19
CASRDTGTYNEQFF
TGTGCCAGTAGGGATACAGGGACCTACAATGAGCAGTTCTTC
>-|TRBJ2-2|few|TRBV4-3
CASSVWGAGELFF
TGCGCCAGCAGTGTTTGGGGCGCCGGGGAGCTGTTTTTT
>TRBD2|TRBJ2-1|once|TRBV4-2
CASSHSGTSLIGEQFF
TGTGCCAGCAGCCACTCCGGGACTAGCCTAATAGGTGAGCAGTTCTTC
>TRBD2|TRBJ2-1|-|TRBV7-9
CASSLASGSLVEQFF
TGTGCCAGCAGCTTGGCTAGCGGGAGCCTAGTCGAGCAGTTCTTC
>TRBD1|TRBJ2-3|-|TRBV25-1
CASSGGQSFTDTQYF
TGTGCCAGCAGTGGGGGACAGAGTTTCACAGATACGCAGTATTTT
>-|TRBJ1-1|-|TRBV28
CASIKTDPRDTEAFF
TGTGCCAGCATTAAGACGGACCCCCGAGACACTGAAGCTTTCTTT
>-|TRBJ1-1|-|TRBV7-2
CASRQAWVGQLNTEAFF
TGTGCCAGCAGGCAGGCGTGGGTAGGGCAGCTTAACACTGAAGCTTTCTTT
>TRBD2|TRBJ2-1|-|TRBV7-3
CASSLRGLEVGNEQFF
TGTGCCAGCAGCTTAAGGGGACTAGAGGTGGGAAATGAGCAGTTCTTC
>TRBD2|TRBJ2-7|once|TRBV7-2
CASSPPTSSYEQYF
TGTGCCAGCAGCCCACCGACTAGCAGCTACGAGCAGTACTTC
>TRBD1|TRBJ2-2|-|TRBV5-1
CASRPGTGIGELFF
TGCGCCAGCAGACCCGGGACAGGGATAGGGGAGCTGTTTTTT